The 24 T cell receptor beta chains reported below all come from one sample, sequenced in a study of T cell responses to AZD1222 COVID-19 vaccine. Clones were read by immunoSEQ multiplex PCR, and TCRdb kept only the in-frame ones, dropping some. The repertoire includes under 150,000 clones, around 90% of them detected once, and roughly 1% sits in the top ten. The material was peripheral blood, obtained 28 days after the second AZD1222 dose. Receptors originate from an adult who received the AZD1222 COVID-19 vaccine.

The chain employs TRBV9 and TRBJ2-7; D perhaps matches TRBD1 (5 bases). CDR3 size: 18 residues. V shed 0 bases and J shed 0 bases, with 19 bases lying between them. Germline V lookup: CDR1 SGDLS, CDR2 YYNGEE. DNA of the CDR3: TGTGCCAGCAGCGTAGGGCACCTGGGTGGGGCCTACTCCTACGAGCAGTACTTC. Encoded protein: CASSVGHLGGAYSYEQYF.

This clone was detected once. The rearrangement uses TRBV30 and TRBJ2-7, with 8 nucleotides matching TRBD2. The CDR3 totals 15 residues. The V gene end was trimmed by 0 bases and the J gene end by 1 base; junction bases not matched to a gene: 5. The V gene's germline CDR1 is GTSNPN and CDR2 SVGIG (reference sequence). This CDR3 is CAWSVRGLGSYEQYF. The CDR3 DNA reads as TGTGCCTGGAGTGTACGGGGACTAGGATCCTACGAGCAGTACTTC. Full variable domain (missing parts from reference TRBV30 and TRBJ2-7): SQTIHQWPATLVQPVGSPLSLECTVEGTSNPNLYWYRQAAGRGLQLLFYSVGIGQISSEVPQNLSASRPQDRQFILSSKKLLLSDSGFYLCAWSVRGLGSYEQYFGPGTRLTVT.

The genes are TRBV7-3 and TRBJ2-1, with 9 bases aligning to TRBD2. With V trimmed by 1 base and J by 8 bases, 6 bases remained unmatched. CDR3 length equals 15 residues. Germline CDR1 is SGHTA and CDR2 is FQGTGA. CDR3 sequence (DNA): TGTGCCAGCAGCTTAATGATAGCGGGAGAATATGAGCAGTTCTTC. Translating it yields CASSLMIAGEYEQFF. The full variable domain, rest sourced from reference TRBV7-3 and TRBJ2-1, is GAGVSQTPSNKVTEKGKYVELRCDPISGHTALYWYRQSLGQGPEFLIYFQGTGAADDSGLPNDRFFAVRPEGSVSTLKIQRTERGDSAVYLCASSLMIAGEYEQFFGPGTRLTVL.

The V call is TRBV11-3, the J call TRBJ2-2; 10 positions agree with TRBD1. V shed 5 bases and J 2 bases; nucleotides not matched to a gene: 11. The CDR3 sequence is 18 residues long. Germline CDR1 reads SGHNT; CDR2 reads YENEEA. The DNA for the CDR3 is TGTGCCAGCAGCCCCCGGGACAGGGGACTTACAAACACCGGGGAGCTGTTTTTT. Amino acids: CASSPRDRGLTNTGELFF.

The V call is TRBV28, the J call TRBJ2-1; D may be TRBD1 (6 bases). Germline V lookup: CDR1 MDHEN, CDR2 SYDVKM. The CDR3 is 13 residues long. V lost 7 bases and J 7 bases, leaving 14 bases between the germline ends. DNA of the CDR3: TGTGCCAGCATAGGGGGAGCGGTGAATGAGCAGTTCTTC. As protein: CASIGGAVNEQFF.

CDR3 sequence (DNA): TGTGCCAGCAGTTTTACAGGGGACCCCTACGAGCAGTACTTC. This encodes CASSFTGDPYEQYF. The rearrangement uses TRBV6-2 or TRBV6-3 and TRBJ2-7, with TRBD1 matching 7 bases. Trimming removed 4 bases from V and 2 bases from J; junction bases left unmatched: 5. Per the germline V gene, CDR1 is MNHEY and CDR2 is SVGEGT. This CDR3 has 14 residues.

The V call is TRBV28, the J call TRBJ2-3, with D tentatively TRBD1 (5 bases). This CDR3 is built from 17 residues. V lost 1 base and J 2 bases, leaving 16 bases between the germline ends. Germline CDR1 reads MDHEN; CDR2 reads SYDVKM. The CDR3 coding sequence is TGTGCCAGCAGTTTATTAGGGGTACTCAAACTCACAGATACGCAGTATTTT. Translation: CASSLLGVLKLTDTQYF.

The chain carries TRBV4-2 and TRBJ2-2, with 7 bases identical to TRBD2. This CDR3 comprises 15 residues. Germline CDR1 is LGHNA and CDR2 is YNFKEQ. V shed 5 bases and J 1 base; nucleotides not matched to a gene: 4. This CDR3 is CASSGGVLNTGELFF. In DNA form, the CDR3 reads TGTGCCAGCAGCGGGGGGGTGTTGAACACCGGGGAGCTGTTTTTT.

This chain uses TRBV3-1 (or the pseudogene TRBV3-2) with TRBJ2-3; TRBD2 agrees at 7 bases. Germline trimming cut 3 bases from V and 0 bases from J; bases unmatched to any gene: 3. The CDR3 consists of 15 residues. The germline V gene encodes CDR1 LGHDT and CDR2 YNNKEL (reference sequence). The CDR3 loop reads CASSQSGDSTDTQYF. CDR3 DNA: TGTGCCAGCAGCCAGAGCGGGGATAGCACAGATACGCAGTATTTT.

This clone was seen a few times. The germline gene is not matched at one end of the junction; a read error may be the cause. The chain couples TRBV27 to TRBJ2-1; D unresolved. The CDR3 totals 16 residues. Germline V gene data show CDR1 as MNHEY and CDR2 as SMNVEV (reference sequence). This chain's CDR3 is CASSLSLAISLNEQFF. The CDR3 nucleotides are TGTGCCAGCAGCTTATCGCTCGCAATCAGTCTCAATGAGCAGTTCTTC.

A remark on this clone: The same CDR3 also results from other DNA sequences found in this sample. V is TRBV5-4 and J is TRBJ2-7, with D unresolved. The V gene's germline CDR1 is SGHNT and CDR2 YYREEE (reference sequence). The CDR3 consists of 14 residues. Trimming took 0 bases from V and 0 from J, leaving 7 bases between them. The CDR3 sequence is CASSLGRSSYEQYF. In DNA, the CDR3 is TGTGCCAGCAGCTTGGGCCGGAGCTCCTACGAGCAGTACTTC.

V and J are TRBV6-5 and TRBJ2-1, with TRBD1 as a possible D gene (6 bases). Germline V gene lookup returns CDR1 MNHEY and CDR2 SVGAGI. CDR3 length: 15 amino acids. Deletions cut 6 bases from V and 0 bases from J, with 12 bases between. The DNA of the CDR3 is TGTGCCAGCAGAAAAGGGGGTAGCTCCTACAATGAGCAGTTCTTC. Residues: CASRKGGSSYNEQFF.

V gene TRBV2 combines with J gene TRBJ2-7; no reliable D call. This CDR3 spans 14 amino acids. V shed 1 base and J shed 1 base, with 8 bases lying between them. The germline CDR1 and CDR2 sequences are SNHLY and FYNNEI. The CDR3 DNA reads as TGTGCCAGCAGTGAAGTCAGCCTTTCCTACGAGCAGTACTTC. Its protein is CASSEVSLSYEQYF.

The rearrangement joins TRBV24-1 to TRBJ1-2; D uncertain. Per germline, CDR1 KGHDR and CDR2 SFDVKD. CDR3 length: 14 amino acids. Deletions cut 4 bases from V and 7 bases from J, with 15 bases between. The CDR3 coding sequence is TGTGCCACCAGTGACCACGGGCGTTCGTTTGGCTACACCTTC. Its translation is CATSDHGRSFGYTF.

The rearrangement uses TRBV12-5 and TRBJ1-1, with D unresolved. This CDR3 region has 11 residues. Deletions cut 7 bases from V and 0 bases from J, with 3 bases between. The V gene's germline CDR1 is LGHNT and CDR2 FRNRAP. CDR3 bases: TGTGCTAGTGCAATGAACACTGAAGCTTTCTTT. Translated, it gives CASAMNTEAFF.

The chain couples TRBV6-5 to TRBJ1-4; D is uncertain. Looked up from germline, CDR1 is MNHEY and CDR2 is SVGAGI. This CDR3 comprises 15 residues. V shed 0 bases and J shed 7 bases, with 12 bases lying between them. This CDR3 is CASSYSGPNSEKLFF. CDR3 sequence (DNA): TGTGCCAGCAGTTACTCAGGGCCGAACTCTGAAAAACTGTTTTTT.

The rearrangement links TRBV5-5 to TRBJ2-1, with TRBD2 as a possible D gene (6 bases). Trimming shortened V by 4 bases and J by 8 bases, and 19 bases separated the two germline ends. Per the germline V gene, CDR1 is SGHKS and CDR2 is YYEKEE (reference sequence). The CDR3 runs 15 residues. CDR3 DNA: TGTGCCAGCAGCATTACCACTAGCATGTCTTATGAGCAGTTCTTC. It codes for CASSITTSMSYEQFF.

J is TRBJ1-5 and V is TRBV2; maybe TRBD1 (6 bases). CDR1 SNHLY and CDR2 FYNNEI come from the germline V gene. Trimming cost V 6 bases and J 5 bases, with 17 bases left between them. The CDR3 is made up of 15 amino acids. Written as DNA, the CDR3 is TGTGCCAGCAGCCCACAGGGCATCGCGGATCAGCCCCAGCATTTT. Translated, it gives CASSPQGIADQPQHF.

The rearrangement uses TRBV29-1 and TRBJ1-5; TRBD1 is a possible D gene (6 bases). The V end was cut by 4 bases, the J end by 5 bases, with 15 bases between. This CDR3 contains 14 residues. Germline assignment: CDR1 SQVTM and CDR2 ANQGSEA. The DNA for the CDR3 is TGCAGCGTTGGGGGGGCGGGGAATGATCAGCCCCAGCATTTT. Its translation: CSVGGAGNDQPQHF.

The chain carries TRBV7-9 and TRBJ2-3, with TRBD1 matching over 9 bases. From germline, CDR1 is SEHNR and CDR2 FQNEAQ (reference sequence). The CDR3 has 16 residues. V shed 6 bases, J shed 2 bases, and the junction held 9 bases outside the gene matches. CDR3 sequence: CASSQPGDRVTDTQYF. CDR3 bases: TGTGCCAGCAGTCAACCGGGGGACAGGGTCACAGATACGCAGTATTTT. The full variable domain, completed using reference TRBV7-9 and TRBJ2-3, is DTGVSQNPRHKITKRGQNVTFRCDPISEHNRLYWYRQTLGQGPEFLTYFQNEAQLEKSRLLSDRFSAERPKGSFSTLEIQRTEQGDSAMYLCASSQPGDRVTDTQYFGPGTRLTVL.

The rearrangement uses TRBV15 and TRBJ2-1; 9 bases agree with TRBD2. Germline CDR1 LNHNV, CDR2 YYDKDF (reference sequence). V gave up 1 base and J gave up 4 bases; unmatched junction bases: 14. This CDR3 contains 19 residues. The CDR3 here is CATSRVSGTSSPLYNEQFF. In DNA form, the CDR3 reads TGTGCCACCAGCAGAGTGAGCGGGACTAGCTCACCGCTTTACAATGAGCAGTTCTTC.

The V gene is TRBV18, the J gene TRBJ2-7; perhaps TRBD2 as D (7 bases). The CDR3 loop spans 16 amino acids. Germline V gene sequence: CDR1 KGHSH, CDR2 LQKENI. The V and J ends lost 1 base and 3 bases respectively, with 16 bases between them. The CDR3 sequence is CASSPQGGGGLYEQYF. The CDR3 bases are TGTGCCAGCTCACCACAGGGCGGCGGGGGCCTCTACGAGCAGTACTTC. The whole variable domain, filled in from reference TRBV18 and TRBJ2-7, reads NAGVMQNPRHLVRRRGQEARLRCSPMKGHSHVYWYRQLPEEGLKFMVYLQKENIIDESGMPKERFSAEFPKEGPSILRIQQVVRGDSAAYFCASSPQGGGGLYEQYFGPGTRLTVT.

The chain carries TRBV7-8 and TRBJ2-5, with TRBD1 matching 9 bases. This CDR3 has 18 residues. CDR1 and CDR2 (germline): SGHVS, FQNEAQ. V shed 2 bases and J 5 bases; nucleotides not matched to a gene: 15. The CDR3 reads CASSLSASGQGAKETQYF. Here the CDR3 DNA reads TGTGCCAGCAGCTTATCCGCCTCGGGACAGGGTGCCAAGGAGACCCAGTACTTC. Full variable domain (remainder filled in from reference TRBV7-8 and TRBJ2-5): GAGVSQSPRYKVAKRGQDVALRCDPISGHVSLFWYQQALGQGPEFLTYFQNEAQLDKSGLPSDRFFAERPEGSVSTLKIQRTQQEDSAVYLCASSLSASGQGAKETQYFGPGTRLLVL.

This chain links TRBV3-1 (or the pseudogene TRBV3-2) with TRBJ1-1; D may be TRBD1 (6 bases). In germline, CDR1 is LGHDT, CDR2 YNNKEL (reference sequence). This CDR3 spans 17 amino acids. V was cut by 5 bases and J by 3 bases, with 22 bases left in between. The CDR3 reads CASSRSGAPPPHTEAFF. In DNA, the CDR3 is TGTGCCAGCAGCAGATCGGGGGCTCCACCCCCCCACACTGAAGCTTTCTTT.